One sample yielded the 11 T cell receptor beta chains listed below, sequenced in a study of T-cell memory formation after mild COVID-19. TCRdb fed the 5' RACE reads into MiXCR, producing one record per CDR3 protein. The sample has 300,000 to 400,000 distinct CDR3 sequences; around a sixth are singletons. The sample was PBMCs or a T cell subset sorted from them (not recorded which). The receptors here all came from a man aged 18 to 29 who had mild COVID-19 (a few samples of this study predate the infection). Cell type and time point are not known.

This clonotype was detected a few times. This rearrangement joins TRBV4-1 to TRBJ2-2; TRBD1 or TRBD2 may be the D gene (5 bases each). The CDR3 loop spans 16 amino acids. Germline-derived CDR1 and CDR2 are MGHRA and YSYEKL. The V gene lost 2 bases and the J gene lost 0 bases, with 10 bases spanning the gap. Written as DNA, the CDR3 is TGCGCCAGCAGCCAACCGGGACGGTCGAACACCGGGGAGCTGTTTTTT. This translates into CASSQPGRSNTGELFF.

This clonotype was detected a few times. The chain employs TRBV2 and TRBJ2-5; D not resolved. V dropped 0 bases and J dropped 3 bases, with 8 bases sitting between them. Germline V gene data show CDR1 as SNHLY and CDR2 as FYNNEI. CDR3 length: 14 residues. The CDR3 protein is CASSEARQEETQYF. As DNA, the CDR3 is TGTGCCAGCAGTGAAGCGCGCCAGGAAGAGACCCAGTACTTC. The whole variable domain, remainder taken from reference TRBV2 and TRBJ2-5, is EPEVTQTPSHQVTQMGQEVILRCVPISNHLYFYWYRQILGQKVEFLVSFYNNEISEKSEIFDDQFSVERPDGSNFTLKIRSTKLEDSAMYFCASSEARQEETQYFGPGTRLLVL.

This clonotype has more than one count but fewer than ten. The V and J genes are TRBV3-1 and TRBJ2-3, with TRBD2 matching over 13 bases. This CDR3 region has 15 residues. Germline trimming cut 5 bases from V and 4 bases from J; bases unmatched to any gene: 3. Germline assignment: CDR1 LGHDT and CDR2 YNNKEL (reference sequence). CDR3 coding DNA: TGTGCCAGCAGCAGGGGACTAGCGGGGTCAGATACGCAGTATTTT. Residues: CASSRGLAGSDTQYF.

The V call is TRBV12-3 or TRBV12-4, the J call TRBJ1-5; D is possibly TRBD1 (5 bases). CDR3 size: 14 residues. Trimming cost V 6 bases and J 4 bases, with 13 bases left between them. CDR3 sequence reads: CASSPPQGNQPQHF. Here the CDR3 DNA reads TGTGCCAGCAGCCCACCCCAGGGAAATCAGCCCCAGCATTTT.

This clonotype was recorded a few times. This chain uses TRBV20-1 with TRBJ2-2; D remains ambiguous. V lost 5 bases and J lost 6, with 10 bases in between. Germline CDR1 reads DFQATT; CDR2 reads SNEGSKA (reference sequence). The CDR3 length is 12 residues. The CDR3 DNA reads TGCAGTGCTCCCTCGGTCCCCGGGGAGCTGTTTTTT. It codes for CSAPSVPGELFF.

This clonotype was seen only a few times. The gene calls are TRBV4-2 and TRBJ2-5; no reliable D call. Per the germline V gene, CDR1 is LGHNA and CDR2 is YNFKEQ. This CDR3 comprises 14 residues. The V and J ends lost 0 bases and 1 base respectively, with 6 bases between them. CDR3: CASSQDDFQETQYF. CDR3 in DNA: TGTGCCAGCAGCCAAGACGACTTCCAAGAGACCCAGTACTTC.

The chain carries TRBV7-8 and TRBJ1-2; D gene ambiguous. V lost 3 bases and J 6 bases, leaving 14 bases between the germline ends. CDR3 length equals 14 residues. Germline V CDR1 and CDR2: SGHVS, FQNEAQ. The CDR3 region is CASSFPETANGYTF. CDR3 DNA: TGTGCCAGCAGCTTCCCCGAGACGGCAAATGGCTACACCTTC.

The sample holds many counts of this clonotype. The chain recombines TRBV6-1 with TRBJ2-3; 7 nucleotides match TRBD1. Germline V lookup: CDR1 MNHNS, CDR2 SASEGT. Losses at the gene ends were 0 bases for V and 4 bases for J; bases not matched to a gene: 7. The CDR3 covers 16 residues. The CDR3 loop reads CASSEAQGEKADTQYF. CDR3 bases: TGTGCCAGCAGTGAAGCTCAGGGGGAAAAAGCAGATACGCAGTATTTT.

V and J are TRBV4-2 and TRBJ1-5, with a weak D call TRBD1 (5 bases). The length of the CDR3 is 15 residues. With 0 bases removed from V and 3 bases from J, the gap between germline ends came to 9 bases. Germline CDR1 reads LGHNA; CDR2 reads YNFKEQ. The DNA for the CDR3 is TGTGCCAGCAGCCAAGACAGGGATTACAATCAGCCCCAGCATTTT. Protein product: CASSQDRDYNQPQHF.

This clonotype was counted a few times. The V gene is TRBV2, the J gene TRBJ2-1; TRBD2 might be the D (7 bases). Trimming shortened V by 3 bases and J by 4 bases, and 16 bases separated the two germline ends. There are 16 residues in the CDR3. The germline V gene encodes CDR1 SNHLY and CDR2 FYNNEI. The CDR3 loop reads CASSDVGGGGYNEQFF. CDR3 DNA: TGTGCCAGCAGTGACGTCGGGGGCGGGGGTTACAATGAGCAGTTCTTC.

This clonotype was recorded a few times. J is TRBJ2-3 and V is TRBV7-2; TRBD1 might be the D (6 bases). V was clipped by 3 bases and J by 2 bases, with 21 bases between them. The CDR3 length is 18 residues. Germline V lookup: CDR1 SGHTA, CDR2 FQGNSA. In DNA form, the CDR3 reads TGTGCCAGCAGCTTTCTGGGCCCTCGACAGGAGGTCACAGATACGCAGTATTTT. Its translation is CASSFLGPRQEVTDTQYF.